Sequencing of this TCR beta chain was carried out in a study of PD-1 blockade in classical Hodgkin lymphoma. Study-wide results and caveats: When set against healthy donors, newly diagnosed patients were reported to show lower baseline TCR diversity.

Using immunoSEQ multiplex PCR, the repertoire was profiled, and TCRdb retains in-frame clones only, with some absent. The table lists roughly 86,000 clones, more than 80% of them singletons. With respect to this clone: Its antigen is unknown.

The CDR3 runs to 16 residues. V dropped 3 bases and J dropped 4; count of bases not matched to a gene: 4. Germline V gene lookup returns CDR1 SGHRS and CDR2 YFSETQ. Time point meaning: cycle 4 day 1 (C4D1), after 6 weeks of nivolumab. Following autologous stem cell transplantation, relapse occurred in every patient, and exposure to brentuximab vedotin varied. The specimen was peripheral blood mononuclear cells (PBMCs), collected before the fourth cycle of nivolumab. This receptor was identified in a human donor with classical Hodgkin lymphoma. J is TRBJ2-3 and V is TRBV5-1; TRBD2 matches at 14 bases. The CDR3 here is CASSSRLAGGPDTQYF. CDR3 DNA: TGCGCCAGCAGCTCCCGACTAGCGGGAGGGCCAGATACGCAGTATTTT.